Each of the 32 T cell receptor beta chains below was sequenced from the same sample in a study of cytomegalovirus exposure and HLA in healthy donors. The study ran its PCR with 60 Vbeta and 13 Jbeta primers. Here immunoSEQ multiplex PCR was the method, and the copy in TCRdb shows in-frame clones only, minus some. The sample yields approximately 110,000 clones, around 69% seen once. The specimen was PBMCs. The source of these receptors is a woman aged 35 to 49 in good health and CMV-seropositive.

This clone was seen more than once but under ten times. This sequence joins TRBV27 and TRBJ2-7, with D possibly TRBD1 on 5 matching bases. The CDR3 runs to 15 residues. CDR1 and CDR2 (germline): MNHEY, SMNVEV (reference sequence). Trimming took off 2 bases at V and 2 bases at J, with 13 bases between the two ends. The CDR3 nucleotides are TGTGCCAGCAGTTTACGACGGATAGGGGCCTACGAGCAGTACTTC. Encoded protein: CASSLRRIGAYEQYF.

The chain has TRBV28 and TRBJ2-7; a weak D match, TRBD1 (6 bases). This CDR3 region has 13 residues. Trimming left V 6 bases short and J 7 bases short, with 16 bases between. CDR1 and CDR2 from the germline V gene are MDHEN and SYDVKM. CDR3 region: CASSQAGAGEQYF. The CDR3 DNA reads TGTGCCAGCAGCCAGGCAGGGGCGGGTGAGCAGTACTTC.

This rearrangement joins TRBV2 to TRBJ1-1; D possibly corresponds to TRBD1 (6 bases). Germline V CDR1 and CDR2: SNHLY, FYNNEI. The CDR3 length is 13 residues. V was clipped by 9 bases and J by 1 base, with 12 bases between them. The CDR3 region has the DNA TGTGCCAGTCATACACAGGGGAACACTGAAGCTTTCTTT. Its protein is CASHTQGNTEAFF. Supplemented by reference TRBV2 and TRBJ1-1, the full variable domain reads EPEVTQTPSHQVTQMGQEVILRCVPISNHLYFYWYRQILGQKVEFLVSFYNNEISEKSEIFDDQFSVERPDGSNFTLKIRSTKLEDSAMYFCASHTQGNTEAFFGQGTRLTVV.

The J gene is TRBJ1-2, the V gene TRBV2; maybe TRBD1 (6 bases). Per germline, CDR1 SNHLY and CDR2 FYNNEI. CDR3 size: 14 residues. V lost 1 base to trimming and J lost 3 bases, with 9 bases between them. CDR3 region: CASSEGAGDYGYTF. The CDR3 coding sequence is TGTGCCAGCAGTGAAGGGGCAGGGGACTATGGCTACACCTTC.

This clone has only a few counts. The chain carries TRBV7-8 and TRBJ2-5; 9 bases match TRBD1. CDR1 is SGHVS and CDR2 is FQNEAQ in the germline V gene. The V segment lost 5 bases and the J segment 5 bases; nucleotides outside the gene matches: 9. The CDR3 is made up of 15 amino acids. CDR3 region: CASSQGQGRRETQYF. Here the CDR3 DNA reads TGTGCCAGCAGCCAGGGACAGGGTCGGCGGGAGACCCAGTACTTC.

The chain recombines TRBV7-3 with TRBJ1-1, with TRBD1 as a possible D gene (5 bases). The V end lost 2 bases, the J end lost 6 bases, and 13 bases lay between the germline ends. The CDR3 is 14 residues long. Germline CDR1 SGHTA, CDR2 FQGTGA. The CDR3 loop is CASSLGLSGAEAFF. DNA of the CDR3: TGTGCCAGCAGCTTAGGTCTCTCGGGGGCTGAAGCTTTCTTT.

The chain recombines TRBV9 with TRBJ2-7, with 11 bases fitting TRBD1. The length of the CDR3 is 14 residues. Germline lookup yields CDR1 SGDLS and CDR2 YYNGEE. Trimming at V came to 3 bases and at J to 5 bases, leaving 4 bases not matched to a gene. CDR3 DNA: TGTGCCAGCAGCGCCTGGACAGGGGGCAACGAGCAGTACTTC. This encodes CASSAWTGGNEQYF.

The CDR3 loop is CASSPGTGMNTEAFF. The CDR3 DNA sequence: TGTGCCAGCAGCCCAGGTACAGGGATGAACACTGAAGCTTTCTTT. This chain joins TRBV7-2 and TRBJ1-1; D is perhaps TRBD1 (6 bases). Trimming took off 5 bases at V and 0 bases at J, with 13 bases between the two ends. The CDR3 has 15 amino acids. The germline V gene has CDR1 SGHTA and CDR2 FQGNSA.

The gene calls are TRBV6-5 and TRBJ1-1; D gene uncertain. Trimming cost V 6 bases and J 2 bases, with 4 bases left between them. Germline assignment: CDR1 MNHEY and CDR2 SVGAGI. The CDR3 spans 11 residues. CDR3 in DNA: TGTGCCAGCAGGCGAAACACTGAAGCTTTCTTT. This encodes CASRRNTEAFF.

Of note for this clone: Other DNA sequences within the sample encode an identical CDR3. The V call is TRBV7-9, the J call TRBJ1-1; D not certain. CDR3 size: 12 residues. CDR1 and CDR2 from the germline V gene are SEHNR and FQNEAQ (reference sequence). With 3 bases removed from V and 2 bases from J, the gap between germline ends came to 4 bases. The CDR3 reads CASSFSNTEAFF. Here the CDR3 DNA reads TGTGCCAGCAGCTTCTCTAACACTGAAGCTTTCTTT.

V is TRBV6-1 and J is TRBJ1-4; 7 bases map to TRBD1. CDR3 length: 15 amino acids. The ends lost 1 base at V and 8 bases at J; junction bases unmatched: 7. Germline loops: CDR1 MNHNS, CDR2 SASEGT. This chain's CDR3 is CASSEDVRGLEKLFF. CDR3 sequence (DNA): TGTGCCAGCAGTGAAGATGTGAGGGGGCTGGAAAAACTGTTTTTT.

The V gene is TRBV27, the J gene TRBJ2-6; D remains unclear. CDR1 is MNHEY and CDR2 is SMNVEV in the germline V gene (reference sequence). This CDR3 has 14 amino acids. V was cut by 5 bases and J by 0 bases, with 5 bases left in between. In nucleotides, the CDR3 is TGTGCCAGCAGTCCAAACTCTGGGGCCAACGTCCTGACTTTC. Translation gives CASSPNSGANVLTF. The variable domain in full, with the rest retrieved from reference TRBV27 and TRBJ2-6, is EAQVTQNPRYLITVTGKKLTVTCSQNMNHEYMSWYRQDPGLGLRQIYYSMNVEVTDKGDVPEGYKVSRKEKRNFPLILESPSPNQTSLYFCASSPNSGANVLTFGAGSRLTVL.

This clone was seen a few times. The chain employs TRBV18 and TRBJ1-1; 8 nucleotides align to TRBD1. This CDR3 is 14 amino acids long. The J segment lost 3 bases and the V segment lost 6 bases, leaving 6 bases of the junction unmatched. Germline V lookup: CDR1 KGHSH, CDR2 LQKENI. The CDR3 loop is CASSQDRGDTEAFF. In nucleotides, the CDR3 is TGTGCCAGCTCCCAAGACAGGGGAGACACTGAAGCTTTCTTT.

The chain uses TRBV6-5 and TRBJ2-7, with TRBD1 matching over 8 bases. Germline V lookup: CDR1 MNHEY, CDR2 SVGAGI. Germline trimming cut 0 bases from V and 4 bases from J; bases unmatched to any gene: 5. This CDR3 has 15 amino acids. The CDR3 DNA is TGTGCCAGCAGTTACTCGCGGACAGGGTTTTACGAGCAGTACTTC. Translation: CASSYSRTGFYEQYF.

The rearrangement links TRBV10-3 to TRBJ2-5; D is perhaps TRBD2 (5 bases). The CDR3 covers 11 residues. Trimming removed 9 bases from V and 1 base from J, with 6 bases in between. Germline V lookup: CDR1 ENHRY, CDR2 SYGVKD. CDR3 residues: CAIGLQETQYF. CDR3 coding DNA: TGTGCCATTGGACTCCAAGAGACCCAGTACTTC.

CDR3 protein: CASSEVRSLTSVLLRDTQYF. The CDR3 bases are TGTGCCAGCAGTGAAGTCAGAAGTCTGACTAGCGTCCTCCTGCGGGATACGCAGTATTTT. J is TRBJ2-3 and V is TRBV6-1, with 8 bases identical to TRBD2. The V gene end was trimmed by 1 base and the J gene end by 6 bases; junction bases not matched to a gene: 21. The V gene's germline CDR1 is MNHNS and CDR2 SASEGT. CDR3 size: 20 residues.

This clone turned up a few times. This chain uses TRBV2 with TRBJ1-2, with D possibly being TRBD1 (5 bases). The CDR3 covers 13 residues. In germline, CDR1 is SNHLY, CDR2 FYNNEI. The CDR3 nucleotides are TGTGTCAACCGGGGGGACTCTAACTATGGCTACACCTTC. This sequence encodes CVNRGDSNYGYTF.

This clone was seen more than once but under ten times. The chain has TRBV9 and TRBJ1-6; TRBD1 matches 7 bases. The germline V gene has CDR1 SGDLS and CDR2 YYNGEE. V lost 1 base to trimming and J lost 5 bases; unmatched junction nucleotides: 6. This CDR3 is built from 16 residues. In DNA form, the CDR3 reads TGTGCCAGCAGCGTAACTACAGGGGTCAATAATTCACCCCTCCACTTT. The encoded protein is CASSVTTGVNNSPLHF.

This sequence joins TRBV6-1 and TRBJ1-2; no firm D call. The ends were cut back, 1 base at V and 3 bases at J, with 9 bases in the middle. This CDR3 is built from 14 residues. Germline-derived CDR1 and CDR2 are MNHNS and SASEGT. CDR3 nucleotide sequence: TGTGCCAGCAGTGAAGGTCCGACATACTATGGCTACACCTTC. This encodes CASSEGPTYYGYTF.

The V gene is TRBV7-2, the J gene TRBJ2-2, with a weak D call TRBD1 (5 bases). CDR1 is SGHTA, CDR2 FQGNSA, per germline. The V end was cut by 2 bases, the J end by 7 bases, with 14 bases between. The CDR3 is 15 residues long. CDR3 sequence: CASSLSRAAGGELFF. The CDR3, as DNA: TGTGCCAGCAGCTTATCCAGGGCAGCAGGCGGGGAGCTGTTTTTT.

The chain combines TRBV6-5 with TRBJ2-5; no reliable D call. This CDR3 contains 13 residues. Trimming stripped 4 bases from V and 7 bases from J, with 13 bases between. Germline V lookup: CDR1 MNHEY, CDR2 SVGAGI. The DNA for the CDR3 is TGTGCCAGCAGTTCGACTCCCTCCCGGACCCAGTACTTC. Its translation is CASSSTPSRTQYF.

The J gene is TRBJ2-3, the V gene TRBV4-1; 9 bases are shared with TRBD2. V gave up 2 bases and J gave up 2 bases; unmatched junction bases: 14. This CDR3 region has 19 residues. From germline, CDR1 is MGHRA and CDR2 YSYEKL. The CDR3 region is CASSQSIGRPSGATDTQYF. DNA for the CDR3: TGCGCCAGCAGCCAATCCATCGGGAGGCCTAGCGGGGCCACAGATACGCAGTATTTT.

The rearrangement uses TRBV2 and TRBJ2-7; D gene ambiguous. CDR1 and CDR2 (germline): SNHLY, FYNNEI. Between the trimmed V and J ends, which lost 7 bases and 5 bases, there was a span of 12 bases. The CDR3 length is 12 residues. CDR3 residues: CASTERSNEQYF. Here the CDR3 DNA reads TGTGCCAGCACTGAGCGCTCGAACGAGCAGTACTTC. Using reference TRBV2 and TRBJ2-7 for the parts outside the CDR3, the full variable domain is EPEVTQTPSHQVTQMGQEVILRCVPISNHLYFYWYRQILGQKVEFLVSFYNNEISEKSEIFDDQFSVERPDGSNFTLKIRSTKLEDSAMYFCASTERSNEQYFGPGTRLTVT.

The table lists this clone with a few counts. The gene calls are TRBV9 and TRBJ1-1; no clear D. The CDR3 consists of 15 residues. Trimming stripped 0 bases from V and 1 base from J, with 10 bases between. CDR1 SGDLS and CDR2 YYNGEE come from the germline V gene. CDR3 loop: CASSVVAGSNTEAFF. As DNA, the CDR3 is TGTGCCAGCAGCGTAGTGGCAGGATCGAACACTGAAGCTTTCTTT. Filled out from reference TRBV9 and TRBJ1-1, the complete variable domain reads DSGVTQTPKHLITATGQRVTLRCSPRSGDLSVYWYQQSLDQGLQFLIQYYNGEERAKGNILERFSAQQFPDLHSELNLSSLELGDSALYFCASSVVAGSNTEAFFGQGTRLTVV.

This chain links TRBV6-5 with TRBJ2-7, with 7 bases matching TRBD1. Germline CDR1 is MNHEY and CDR2 is SVGAGI. The V segment lost 5 bases and the J segment 5 bases; nucleotides outside the gene matches: 9. This CDR3 is 14 amino acids long. CDR3 sequence: CASSVDRAPHEQYF. Here the CDR3 DNA reads TGTGCCAGCAGTGTCGACAGGGCTCCCCACGAGCAGTACTTC.

The V gene is TRBV10-3, the J gene TRBJ1-2, with 11 bases matching TRBD1. The junction had 3 bases not matched to a gene; V was cut back by 10 bases and J by 2 bases. Germline V lookup: CDR1 ENHRY, CDR2 SYGVKD. This CDR3 comprises 13 residues. CDR3 sequence: CATGQGANYGYTF. CDR3 nucleotides: TGTGCCACAGGACAGGGGGCGAACTATGGCTACACCTTC.

The chain recombines TRBV4-2 with TRBJ1-2; TRBD1 agrees at 9 bases. Unmatched junction bases numbered 5, after V lost 5 bases and J lost 4 bases. Germline V lookup: CDR1 LGHNA, CDR2 YNFKEQ. The CDR3 has 14 residues. The CDR3, as DNA: TGTGCCAGCAGCACAGGACAGGGGCCCTATGGCTACACCTTC. This translates into CASSTGQGPYGYTF.

The chain carries TRBV19 and TRBJ1-5, with 7 bases fitting TRBD1. This CDR3 is 12 amino acids long. Germline V gives CDR1 LNHDA, CDR2 SQIVND (reference sequence). With V trimmed by 8 bases and J by 2 bases, 0 bases remained unmatched. The CDR3 reads CASGQGNQPQHF. DNA of the CDR3: TGTGCCAGTGGACAGGGCAATCAGCCCCAGCATTTT.

By sample fraction, this clone is medium-sized (0.01 to 0.1%). The V and J genes are TRBV27 and TRBJ1-1, with 10 bases fitting TRBD1. V trimming: 7 bases; J trimming: 3 bases; junction bases outside the gene matches: 5. In germline, CDR1 is MNHEY, CDR2 SMNVEV (reference sequence). The CDR3 spans 14 residues. Written as DNA, the CDR3 is TGTGCCAGCACCTTGACAGGGGGCTACACTGAAGCTTTCTTT. Protein sequence: CASTLTGGYTEAFF.

V and J are TRBV5-5 and TRBJ2-3; 8 bases are a match to TRBD2. J was trimmed by 2 bases and V by 3 bases; bases with no gene match: 8. The V gene's germline CDR1 is SGHKS and CDR2 YYEKEE (reference sequence). The CDR3 extends over 16 amino acids. The CDR3 DNA is TGTGCCAGCAGCTCGGGACTAGTCGGATTCACAGATACGCAGTATTTT. Translated, it gives CASSSGLVGFTDTQYF.

This chain links TRBV11-2 with TRBJ2-7; D might be TRBD2 (5 bases). The CDR3 has 15 residues. Trimming cost V 0 bases and J 2 bases, with 11 bases left between them. CDR1 SGHAT and CDR2 FQNNGV come from the germline V gene. Here the CDR3 DNA reads TGTGCCAGCAGCTTAGATCGTGAGGGCCCCTACGAGCAGTACTTC. It codes for CASSLDREGPYEQYF.

The rearrangement links TRBV18 to TRBJ1-5, with TRBD1 as a possible D gene (6 bases). CDR1 is KGHSH and CDR2 is LQKENI in the germline V gene. CDR3 size: 13 residues. V dropped 4 bases and J dropped 4 bases, with 8 bases sitting between them. The CDR3 DNA is TGTGCCAGCTCACTACAGGGTAATCAGCCCCAGCATTTT. This encodes CASSLQGNQPQHF. Supplemented by reference TRBV18 and TRBJ1-5, the full variable domain reads NAGVMQNPRHLVRRRGQEARLRCSPMKGHSHVYWYRQLPEEGLKFMVYLQKENIIDESGMPKERFSAEFPKEGPSILRIQQVVRGDSAAYFCASSLQGNQPQHFGDGTRLSIL.